A selection of T cell receptor beta chains follows, all from one sample in a study of blood T cell repertoires in COVID-19. Sequencing used immunoSEQ multiplex PCR; TCRdb keeps in-frame clones, though not all of them. The sample lists about 88,000 clones; around 87% were seen once. The sample comprised peripheral blood. All receptors come from a male donor with acute or convalescent COVID-19. The CDR3 runs from the conserved cysteine through the conserved F or W. The D gene is left open where the match is weak. Not all rows give a size; the values are once, few, many and, for expanded clones, a class.

j_call clone_size v_call d_call cdr3_nt cdr3_aa
TRBJ1-2 . TRBV24-1 TRBD1 TGTGCCACCAGTGATTCGCCCGGACAGGGGAACTATGGCTACACCTTC CATSDSPGQGNYGYTF
TRBJ2-2 . TRBV15 . TGTGCCACCAGCAGGGGGGGGCTAGCCGGGGAGCTGTTTTTT CATSRGGLAGELFF
TRBJ1-2 . TRBV19 . TGTGCCAGTACCCGCCAGGGGAGAGGAGGCTACACCTTC CASTRQGRGGYTF
TRBJ2-5 few TRBV2 TRBD1 TGTGCCAGCAGGGAGGACAGGGCTGGGGAGACCCAGTACTTC CASREDRAGETQYF
TRBJ1-3 . TRBV2 TRBD1 TGTGCCAGCAGTCGGGACAGTACAAGCTCTGGAAACACCATATATTTT CASSRDSTSSGNTIYF
TRBJ2-5 . TRBV7-2 . TGTGCCAGCAGCTTAGGGAGTCCTCAAGAGACCCAGTACTTC CASSLGSPQETQYF
TRBJ1-1 . TRBV4-2 TRBD1 TGTGCCAGCAGCCAAACAGGGACAGGGGGGACTGAAGCTTTCTTT CASSQTGTGGTEAFF
TRBJ2-1 . TRBV6-5 . TGTGCCAGCAGTTACGGCGCGGCTAGACTTAACGGTGAGCAGTTCTTC CASSYGAARLNGEQFF
TRBJ1-1 . TRBV5-4 TRBD1 TGTGCCAGCAGCCGGGACAGGGAGGACAACACTGAAGCTTTCTTT CASSRDREDNTEAFF
TRBJ2-1 . TRBV7-3 . TGTGCCAGCAGCTTAAATCAGGGTAATGAGCAGTTCTTC CASSLNQGNEQFF
TRBJ1-1 . TRBV4-1 TRBD1 TGCGCCAGCAGCCGGAACAGGGGAACTGAAGCTTTCTTT CASSRNRGTEAFF
TRBJ2-5 . TRBV19 . TGTGCCAGTAGTACCGGGTCCCAAGAGACCCAGTACTTC CASSTGSQETQYF
TRBJ1-2 . TRBV6-5 TRBD1 TGTGCCAGCAGTACAGCCGGGACAGCCAACTATGGCTACACCTTC CASSTAGTANYGYTF
TRBJ1-4 . TRBV7-2 TRBD1 TGTGCCAGCAGCGTGGGACAGGGGGGAGAAAAACTGTTTTTT CASSVGQGGEKLFF
TRBJ1-4 . TRBV19 . TGTGCCAGTAGCCCCGCGCCCACAGATGAAAAACTGTTTTTT CASSPAPTDEKLFF
TRBJ2-1 . TRBV19 . TGTGCCAGTAGTTTTGGACAGTACAATGAGCAGTTCTTC CASSFGQYNEQFF
TRBJ2-3 . TRBV3-1/TRBV3-2 TRBD2 TGTGCCAGCAGCCTTCGACTAGCGGGGACCACAGATACGCAGTATTTT CASSLRLAGTTDTQYF
TRBJ2-3 . TRBV14 . TGTGCCAGCAGCCCACAGGGCGGGGATACGCAGTATTTT CASSPQGGDTQYF
TRBJ2-5 . TRBV7-8 . TGTGCCAGCAGCTTAGGACAGCCCCAAGAGACCCAGTACTTC CASSLGQPQETQYF
TRBJ2-5 . TRBV7-2 TRBD2 TGTGCCAGCAGCTTAGTGGCCCAAAAGGTTTTAACTAGCGGGACCCAGTACTTC CASSLVAQKVLTSGTQYF
TRBJ1-2 . TRBV5-3 TRBD1 TGTGCCAGAAGCTTGTCGACAGGGTCCTATGGCTACACCTTC CARSLSTGSYGYTF
TRBJ1-1 . TRBV19 . TGTGCCAGTGGACAGCTCTCGGACACTGAAGCTTTCTTT CASGQLSDTEAFF
TRBJ2-6 . TRBV5-4 . TGTGCCAGCAGCTGGGGAGTGACATCCTCTGGGGCCAACGTCCTGACTTTC CASSWGVTSSGANVLTF
TRBJ1-2 . TRBV7-2 TRBD1 TGTGCCAGCAGCCCCGGACAGGCGATGAGCTATGGCTACACCTTC CASSPGQAMSYGYTF
TRBJ1-2 few TRBV27 . TGTGCCAGCAGGCCCCCAGGGGCGGGCGGCTACACCTTC CASRPPGAGGYTF
TRBJ2-3 . TRBV7-9 TRBD2 TGTGCCAGCAGCATGGGACTAGCGGGGGGGCTAGATACGCAGTATTTT CASSMGLAGGLDTQYF
TRBJ1-6 . TRBV6-5 . TGTGCCACCCTAACCTATAATTCACCCCTCCACTTT CATLTYNSPLHF
TRBJ1-5 few TRBV6-1 . TGTGCCAGCAGTTCCGGGGGAGTGGGCAATCAGCCCCAGCATTTT CASSSGGVGNQPQHF
TRBJ1-6 . TRBV9 TRBD1 TGTGCCAGCAACGACAGGGTTAATTCACCCCTCCACTTT CASNDRVNSPLHF
TRBJ1-2 . TRBV5-1 . TGCGCCAGCAGAATGGACAGAGGAAGCGATGGCTACACCTTC CASRMDRGSDGYTF
TRBJ1-6 . TRBV7-9 TRBD1 TGTGCCAGCAGCATCGACAGGGGAAGCTCCTATAATTCACCCCTCCACTTT CASSIDRGSSYNSPLHF
TRBJ1-6 . TRBV27 TRBD1 TGTGCCAGCAGTTCCGGGACAGGGAGGAATTCACCCCTCCACTTT CASSSGTGRNSPLHF
TRBJ2-7 . TRBV5-4 TRBD1 TGTGCCAGCAGCGAGACAACAGGGGACTACGAGCAGTACTTC CASSETTGDYEQYF
TRBJ1-2 . TRBV10-3 . TGTGCCATCAGCATGAGTCTGGGCGATGGCTACACCTTC CAISMSLGDGYTF
TRBJ1-4 . TRBV3-1/TRBV3-2 . TGTGCCAGCAGCCAAAAGGCACCAGGGTTCGGTAATGAAAAACTGTTTTTT CASSQKAPGFGNEKLFF
TRBJ1-1 . TRBV18 . TGTGCCAGCTCACCACCGCCCGGATATAGCGGGATGAACACTGAAGCTTTCTTT CASSPPPGYSGMNTEAFF
TRBJ1-1 . TRBV7-2 TRBD1 TGTGCCAGCAGCCGTGACAGGGGGCACACTGAAGCTTTCTTT CASSRDRGHTEAFF
TRBJ2-1 . TRBV25-1 TRBD2 TGTGCCAGCATGACTAGCGGGACGTACAATGAGCAGTTCTTC CASMTSGTYNEQFF
TRBJ1-1 . TRBV15 TRBD1 TGTGCCACCAGCAGAGATCTCGCCGGGACAGGGGGTGAAGCTTTCTTT CATSRDLAGTGGEAFF
TRBJ1-2 . TRBV10-3 . TGTGCCATCAGTGAGATCGGGGGGACCTATGGCTACACCTTC CAISEIGGTYGYTF
TRBJ1-4 . TRBV30 . TGTGCCTGGACCCTACCGACAGGCGGTAATGAAAAACTGTTTTTT CAWTLPTGGNEKLFF
TRBJ2-2 . TRBV2 . TGTGCCAGCAGGGGCACGGTTACCAACACCGGGGAGCTGTTTTTT CASRGTVTNTGELFF
TRBJ1-6 . TRBV5-1 TRBD1 TGCGCCAGCAGCCCTGTCAGGGGGCGCGGGAATTCACCCCTCCACTTT CASSPVRGRGNSPLHF
TRBJ1-2 few TRBV6-6 . TGTGCCAGCAGGACCGAGGCGGAGGGCTATGGCTACACCTTC CASRTEAEGYGYTF
TRBJ2-6 . TRBV19 . TGTGCCAGTAGCCACCTCAGGTCCGGGGCCAACGTCCTGACTTTC CASSHLRSGANVLTF
TRBJ1-4 . TRBV5-1 . TGCGCCAGCAGCTTGCAGACAACCAACCGGGGAACTAATGAAAAACTGTTTTTT CASSLQTTNRGTNEKLFF
TRBJ2-3 . TRBV11-2 TRBD2 TGTGCCAGCAGCCTCACTAGCGGGGGCACAGATACGCAGTATTTT CASSLTSGGTDTQYF
TRBJ2-2 . TRBV21-1 . TGTGCCAGCAGCAAAGCTAAGCGGGGGCCGCGATCGAACACCGGGGAGCTGTTTTTT CASSKAKRGPRSNTGELFF
TRBJ1-2 . TRBV30 . TGTGCCTGGAAATCACGGGAGAGGAAAGACTATGGCTACACCTTC CAWKSRERKDYGYTF
TRBJ2-1 . TRBV28 . TGTGCCAGCAGTCTTACAGGGTACCACAATGAGCAGTTCTTC CASSLTGYHNEQFF
TRBJ2-5 . TRBV5-1 . TGCGCCAGCACCGAGGGCCAGGAGACCCAGTACTTC CASTEGQETQYF
TRBJ1-2 . TRBV5-4 TRBD1 TGTGCCAGCAGCCCCGGGACCGGGACAGGGTATGGCTACACCTTC CASSPGTGTGYGYTF